The text below deals with one T cell receptor beta chain. Under the authors' procedure: Researchers report that nucleated cell counts were estimated from reference gene primer amplification. The repertoire was sequenced with immunoSEQ multiplex PCR; TCRdb's copy has only in-frame clones and lacks some. D and trimming were read from the DNA, whereas the V and J calls and clone size are those reported in that table. This table has some 240,000 clones, 82% appearing once. The sample comes from a study of blood T cell repertoires in COVID-19. Study-level background: Some COVID-19 samples were acute and others convalescent; all came from the United States, Italy and Spain. The analysed material was cDNA or gDNA that came from T cells, B-cell-depleted T cells, or PBMCs.

The V segment lost 5 bases and the J segment 5 bases; nucleotides outside the gene matches: 18. Per the germline V gene, CDR1 is KGHSH and CDR2 is LQKENI. CDR3 length: 18 amino acids. This chain connects TRBV18 to TRBJ1-1, with 9 bases matching TRBD1. The source is an older woman with active or convalescent COVID-19. The sample was peripheral blood. The CDR3 DNA is TGTGCCAGCTCATACTGGGGGGGACAGGGTCTTGGTAGGACTGAAGCTTTCTTT. This translates into CASSYWGGQGLGRTEAFF.